A single sample is the source of the 23 T cell receptor beta chains below, sequenced in a study of T-cell reconstitution after alpha-beta-depleted transplantation in children. This sample's TCRbeta library carried unique molecular identifier barcodes. TCRdb re-called the PCR reads through MiXCR, storing one row per CDR3 protein. The data contain around 410,000 distinct CDR3 sequences, 9.5% to 13% of them seen just once; the ten biggest clones take up roughly 6%. The sequences come from PBMCs from the stem cell graft donor, collected from the stem cell graft. These TCRs come from a human donor who donated a stem cell graft to a child with acute myeloid leukemia.

There are a few counts of this clonotype. Here the CDR3 DNA reads TGTGCCAGCAGCTTAGGGGGTTATTCACCCCTCCACTTT. This encodes CASSLGGYSPLHF. The J gene is TRBJ1-6, the V gene TRBV11-2; D gene unclear. In germline, CDR1 is SGHAT, CDR2 FQNNGV. The CDR3 length is 13 residues. Trimming took 1 base from V and 8 from J, leaving 6 bases between them.

The chain is built from TRBV29-1 and TRBJ1-4; D not certain. V gave up 0 bases and J gave up 0 bases, with 11 bases separating them. Germline CDR1 reads SQVTM; CDR2 reads ANQGSEA. The CDR3 is 16 amino acids. CDR3 protein: CSVEDPHGATNEKLFF. The CDR3 region has the DNA TGCAGCGTTGAAGATCCGCATGGGGCAACTAATGAAAAACTGTTTTTT.

The chain employs TRBV11-2 and TRBJ1-1; no clear D. V was shortened by 2 bases and J by 2 bases, with 9 bases between the two germline ends. This CDR3 is built from 14 residues. CDR1 and CDR2 (germline): SGHAT, FQNNGV. The CDR3 coding sequence is TGTGCCAGCAGCTTAATGACGACCAACACTGAAGCTTTCTTT. Its translation is CASSLMTTNTEAFF.

This clonotype was detected only a few times. V gene TRBV20-1 combines with J gene TRBJ2-2; 8 positions agree with TRBD2. CDR3 length equals 16 residues. Looked up from germline, CDR1 is DFQATT and CDR2 is SNEGSKA (reference sequence). V trimming: 4 bases; J trimming: 4 bases; junction bases outside the gene matches: 11. The CDR3 here is CSAIKRAGGRTGELFF. The DNA of the CDR3 is TGCAGTGCTATCAAAAGGGCGGGGGGACGCACCGGGGAGCTGTTTTTT.

V and J are TRBV7-9 and TRBJ2-2, with D unclear. The CDR3 contains 12 residues. Germline values: CDR1 SEHNR, CDR2 FQNEAQ (reference sequence). Trimming cost V 3 bases and J 10 bases, with 9 bases left between them. The DNA for the CDR3 is TGTGCCAGCAGCTTTGTCCTCGAGGAGCTGTTTTTT. This translates into CASSFVLEELFF.

CDR3 sequence: CASSLVAGGLEYNEQFF. The CDR3 bases are TGTGCCAGCAGCTTAGTAGCGGGGGGGCTGGAATACAATGAGCAGTTCTTC. The chain is built from TRBV7-2 and TRBJ2-1, with 11 nucleotides matching TRBD2. Trimming removed 1 base from V and 4 bases from J; junction bases left unmatched: 6. The length of the CDR3 is 17 residues. CDR1 and CDR2 (germline): SGHTA, FQGNSA. Full variable domain (rest looked up from reference TRBV7-2 and TRBJ2-1): GAGVSQSPSNKVTEKGKDVELRCDPISGHTALYWYRQSLGQGLEFLIYFQGNSAPDKSGLPSDRFSAERTGGSVSTLTIQRTQQEDSAVYLCASSLVAGGLEYNEQFFGPGTRLTVL.

This clonotype occurred many times. The V call is TRBV7-2, the J call TRBJ2-2, with a tentative D call TRBD2 (7 bases). Trimming took off 10 bases at V and 7 bases at J, with 19 bases between the two ends. The CDR3 has 14 residues. Germline V gene lookup returns CDR1 SGHTA and CDR2 FQGNSA. This CDR3 is CATRWGGGDGELFF. The DNA for the CDR3 is TGTGCCACGAGATGGGGGGGCGGGGACGGGGAGCTGTTTTTT.

In this sample, this clonotype turned up a few times. The chain uses TRBV27 and TRBJ2-7; D may be TRBD1 (6 bases). CDR1 is MNHEY, CDR2 SMNVEV, per germline (reference sequence). The CDR3 is 13 residues long. Between the trimmed V and J ends, which lost 5 bases and 4 bases, there was a span of 12 bases. CDR3 nucleotides: TGTGCCAGCAGTATTGGGACACCATACGAGCAGTACTTC. Translating gives CASSIGTPYEQYF.

This clonotype was counted between two and nine times. The rearrangement joins TRBV6-5 to TRBJ2-2; 11 bases agree with TRBD1. V lost 2 bases and J lost 6; bases outside the gene matches: 5. CDR1 is MNHEY and CDR2 is SVGAGI in the germline V gene. The CDR3 covers 16 residues. The CDR3 DNA reads as TGTGCCAGCAGTTACGGACAGGGGGCGCGGGCCGGGGAGCTGTTTTTT. Encoded protein: CASSYGQGARAGELFF.

The V and J genes are TRBV6-1 and TRBJ2-1; D call uncertain. The ends were cut back, 5 bases at V and 0 bases at J, with 8 bases in the middle. The CDR3 runs 14 residues. Germline CDR1 is MNHNS and CDR2 is SASEGT. As DNA, the CDR3 is TGTGCCAGCAGTCCCCGGAGCTCCTACAATGAGCAGTTCTTC. It encodes CASSPRSSYNEQFF.

There are a few counts of this clonotype. This rearrangement joins TRBV6-2 or TRBV6-3 to TRBJ2-1; TRBD2 might be the D (5 bases). The CDR3 contains 15 residues. V was trimmed by 5 bases and J by 6 bases, leaving 17 bases between them. Germline V gene sequence: CDR1 MNHEY, CDR2 SVGEGT. As DNA, the CDR3 is TGTGCCAGCAGTCCCATGCTCGGGATTGGCAATGAGCAGTTCTTC. Protein product: CASSPMLGIGNEQFF.

This chain links TRBV5-4 with TRBJ1-2, with a tentative D call TRBD1 (5 bases). The length of the CDR3 is 12 residues. Trimming stripped 9 bases from V and 4 bases from J, with 13 bases between. Per germline, CDR1 SGHNT and CDR2 YYREEE (reference sequence). CDR3 sequence reads: CAIRVLGYGYTF. As DNA, the CDR3 is TGTGCCATCAGGGTCCTCGGCTATGGCTACACCTTC.

This clonotype showed up just a few times. This sequence joins TRBV5-1 and TRBJ2-5, with TRBD2 as a possible D gene (5 bases). Germline V gives CDR1 SGHRS, CDR2 YFSETQ. The CDR3 length is 15 residues. Deletions cut 7 bases from V and 3 bases from J, with 19 bases between. The DNA of the CDR3 is TGCGCCAGCCAGGCTAGCCCGACACCAGAAGAGACCCAGTACTTC. It codes for CASQASPTPEETQYF.

CDR3 bases: TGCAGTGCTAGTGATTACAGGGCGGGAAACACCATATATTTT. Translation gives CSASDYRAGNTIYF. This chain uses TRBV20-1 with TRBJ1-3; maybe TRBD1 (6 bases). The germline V gene encodes CDR1 DFQATT and CDR2 SNEGSKA (reference sequence). The germline V and J ends were trimmed by 3 bases and 4 bases, with 13 bases remaining between them. CDR3 size: 14 residues.

As regards this clonotype: Sequence at one end of the junction differs from germline and may be a read error. The V gene is TRBV20-1, the J gene TRBJ2-3; either TRBD1 or TRBD2 may supply D (5 bases each). CDR1 and CDR2 (germline): DFQATT, SNEGSKA (reference sequence). The CDR3 runs 14 residues. CDR3 DNA sequence: TGTAGTGCCACTATGGGGGATTCCACAGATACGCAGTATTTT. Translated: CSATMGDSTDTQYF.

This clonotype was seen at least ten times. The chain joins TRBV6-1 to TRBJ2-2; D unresolved. V was trimmed by 5 bases and J by 1 base, leaving 8 bases between them. The CDR3 extends over 14 amino acids. Germline CDR1 and CDR2: MNHNS and SASEGT. CDR3 DNA: TGTGCCAGCAGTCCGGTGCTGAACACCGGGGAGCTGTTTTTT. It is translated as CASSPVLNTGELFF.

This clonotype was observed at least ten times. The chain links TRBV21-1 to TRBJ1-4; no DNA check was done on the table's D call, TRBD1. TRBV21-1 represents a pseudogene. CDR3 length: 14 amino acids. The CDR3 loop is CASSPGQGREKLFF. Here the CDR3 DNA reads TGTGCCAGCAGTCCGGGACAGGGAAGAGAAAAACTGTTTTTT.

This clonotype was detected many times. V gene TRBV4-1 combines with J gene TRBJ2-3; D assignment may be TRBD1 or TRBD2 (5 bases each). Trimming stripped 1 base from V and 2 bases from J, with 22 bases between. The germline gives CDR1 MGHRA, CDR2 YSYEKL. There are 19 residues in the CDR3. The CDR3 DNA follows: TGCGCCAGCAGCCAAGCGGGGTGGGGGACGCTTGCCCTCACAGATACGCAGTATTTT. This codes for CASSQAGWGTLALTDTQYF.

This clonotype showed up many times. The V call is TRBV6-2 or TRBV6-3, the J call TRBJ2-3; D unresolved. The length of the CDR3 is 14 residues. CDR1 is MNHEY and CDR2 is SVGEGT in the germline V gene. V lost 4 bases and J lost 3, with 11 bases in between. CDR3 sequence: CASSSGSRTDTQYF. In nucleotides, the CDR3 is TGTGCCAGCAGTTCAGGTAGTAGGACAGATACGCAGTATTTT.

The genes are TRBV11-2 and TRBJ2-2; 9 nucleotides match TRBD1. Looked up from germline, CDR1 is SGHAT and CDR2 is FQNNGV. The ends lost 6 bases at V and 3 bases at J; junction bases unmatched: 8. This CDR3 comprises 16 residues. The chain's CDR3 is CASRRGQGSYTGELFF. The CDR3 DNA follows: TGTGCCAGCAGACGAGGACAGGGGAGTTACACCGGGGAGCTGTTTTTT. Complete variable domain (other parts from reference TRBV11-2 and TRBJ2-2): EAGVAQSPRYKIIEKRQSVAFWCNPISGHATLYWYQQILGQGPKLLIQFQNNGVVDDSQLPKDRFSAERLKGVDSTLKIQPAKLEDSAVYLCASRRGQGSYTGELFFGEGSRLTVL.

The chain employs TRBV7-9 and TRBJ2-1; possible D gene TRBD1, 6 bases. The V end lost 5 bases, the J end lost 10 bases, and 21 bases lay between the germline ends. CDR3 length: 15 amino acids. Germline loops: CDR1 SEHNR, CDR2 FQNEAQ (reference sequence). The CDR3 here is CASSPGTTIYTEQFF. The CDR3 DNA reads TGTGCCAGCAGCCCCGGGACAACCATTTACACGGAGCAGTTCTTC.

This clonotype was counted between two and nine times. The chain links TRBV15 to TRBJ2-7, with D unclear. Germline V gene sequence: CDR1 LNHNV, CDR2 YYDKDF (reference sequence). The CDR3 has 11 residues. The ends were cut back, 4 bases at V and 6 bases at J, with 7 bases in the middle. The CDR3 is CATSKASEQYV. In DNA, the CDR3 is TGTGCCACCAGCAAGGCGTCCGAGCAGTACGTC.

There are many counts of this clonotype. The rearrangement joins TRBV7-2 to TRBJ2-7; no clear D. The CDR3 sequence is 12 residues long. Germline values: CDR1 SGHTA, CDR2 FQGNSA. V lost 3 bases and J lost 2, with 5 bases in between. The DNA of the CDR3 is TGTGCCAGCAGCTTTTTGCCCTACGAGCAGTACTTC. This sequence encodes CASSFLPYEQYF.